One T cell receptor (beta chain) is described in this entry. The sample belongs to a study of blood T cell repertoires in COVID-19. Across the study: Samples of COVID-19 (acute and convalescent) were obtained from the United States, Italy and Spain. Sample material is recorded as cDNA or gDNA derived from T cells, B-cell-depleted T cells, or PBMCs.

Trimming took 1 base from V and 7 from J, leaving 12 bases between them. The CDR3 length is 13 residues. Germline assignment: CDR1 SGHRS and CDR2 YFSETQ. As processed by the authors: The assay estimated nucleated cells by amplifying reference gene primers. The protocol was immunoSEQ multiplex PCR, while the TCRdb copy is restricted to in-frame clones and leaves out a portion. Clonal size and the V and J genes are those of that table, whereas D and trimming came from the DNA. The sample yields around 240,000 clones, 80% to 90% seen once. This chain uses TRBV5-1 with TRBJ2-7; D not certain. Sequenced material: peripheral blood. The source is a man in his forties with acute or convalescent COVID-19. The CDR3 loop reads CASSLTTDTEQYF. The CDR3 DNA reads TGCGCCAGCAGCTTGACAACCGACACTGAGCAGTACTTC.